These 21 T cell receptor beta chains were all obtained from the same sample, sequenced in a study of blood T cell repertoires in COVID-19. Here immunoSEQ multiplex PCR was the method, and the copy in TCRdb shows in-frame clones only, minus some. This sample has a few hundred thousand clones, with roughly 85% found just once. Sequencing input: peripheral blood. The receptors were sampled from a human donor in a cohort sampled during active COVID-19.

The chain combines TRBV2 with TRBJ2-1; D gene ambiguous. The V gene lost 1 base and the J gene lost 8 bases, with 12 bases spanning the gap. CDR3 size: 14 residues. Per the germline V gene, CDR1 is SNHLY and CDR2 is FYNNEI. DNA of the CDR3: TGTGCCAGCAGTGAAGGCATAGAGATCTATGAGCAGTTCTTC. This sequence encodes CASSEGIEIYEQFF.

Details on this clone: Other nucleotide sequences from this sample produce the same CDR3. This chain uses TRBV27 with TRBJ1-5, with D uncertain. The CDR3 consists of 14 residues. V was clipped by 2 bases and J by 5 bases, with 10 bases between them. The germline V gene encodes CDR1 MNHEY and CDR2 SMNVEV (reference sequence). The CDR3 spells CASSLSLGDQPQHF. The CDR3 coding sequence is TGTGCCAGCAGTTTAAGTCTAGGAGATCAGCCCCAGCATTTT.

This sequence joins TRBV7-3 and TRBJ2-2, with 12 bases identical to TRBD2. Germline V gives CDR1 SGHTA, CDR2 FQGTGA. V trimming: 7 bases; J trimming: 7 bases; junction bases outside the gene matches: 7. The CDR3 has 15 amino acids. The CDR3 region is CASTLAGGLGGELFF. The DNA for the CDR3 is TGTGCCAGCACCCTAGCGGGGGGGCTCGGCGGGGAGCTGTTTTTT.

The rearrangement uses TRBV28 and TRBJ1-4, with D hard to call. The V gene's germline CDR1 is MDHEN and CDR2 SYDVKM. The CDR3 covers 13 residues. V was pared by 2 bases and J by 8 bases, with 9 bases between. The CDR3 sequence: CASSLSGREKLFF. The CDR3 coding sequence is TGTGCCAGCAGTTTAAGTGGCCGAGAAAAACTGTTTTTT.

The chain uses TRBV6-5 and TRBJ2-3; 8 positions match TRBD2. From germline, CDR1 is MNHEY and CDR2 SVGAGI. V gave up 2 bases and J gave up 1 base; unmatched junction bases: 2. CDR3 size: 15 residues. The CDR3 DNA sequence: TGTGCCAGCAGTTACCGGGGGGGCGGCACAGATACGCAGTATTTT. The encoded protein is CASSYRGGGTDTQYF.

This clone was found many times. The chain uses TRBV12-3 or TRBV12-4 and TRBJ2-3; no reliable D call. There are 12 residues in the CDR3. V lost 5 bases, J lost 6 bases, and 9 bases lay in between. The CDR3 DNA sequence: TGTGCCAGCAGTCGAAAGGAGGATACGCAGTATTTT. This encodes CASSRKEDTQYF.

With regard to this clone: Other nucleotide sequences in the sample specify the same CDR3. This chain connects TRBV20-1 to TRBJ2-7; TRBD2 is a possible D gene (6 bases). Germline V gives CDR1 DFQATT, CDR2 SNEGSKA (reference sequence). Between the trimmed V and J ends, which lost 6 bases and 4 bases, there was a span of 10 bases. The CDR3 loop spans 11 amino acids. The DNA of the CDR3 is TGCAGTGCCACGGGACTTTACGAGCAGTACTTC. This encodes CSATGLYEQYF.

In its sample, this clone was seen once. V usage is TRBV6-6 and J usage is TRBJ1-6; D unresolved. Trimming left V 8 bases short and J 9 bases short, with 23 bases between. The CDR3 contains 16 residues. CDR1 MNHNY and CDR2 SVGAGI come from the germline V gene (reference sequence). This chain's CDR3 is CASLGRWTEEFSPLHF. The CDR3 nucleotides read TGTGCCAGCCTCGGAAGGTGGACGGAGGAATTTTCACCCCTCCACTTT.

This clone was found a few times. The chain uses TRBV6-2 or TRBV6-3 and TRBJ1-3; D remains ambiguous. Germline V lookup: CDR1 MNHEY, CDR2 SVGEGT. This CDR3 spans 15 amino acids. The V and J ends lost 2 bases and 0 bases respectively, with 8 bases between them. The CDR3 nucleotides read TGTGCCAGCAGTTACGGGGAGTACTCTGGAAACACCATATATTTT. Translating gives CASSYGEYSGNTIYF.

The V and J genes are TRBV19 and TRBJ2-1; D perhaps matches TRBD2 (7 bases). V was cut by 3 bases and J by 4 bases, with 16 bases left in between. Germline assignment: CDR1 LNHDA and CDR2 SQIVND (reference sequence). The CDR3 contains 16 residues. CDR3 amino acids: CASSMAGAGVYNEQFF. CDR3 DNA: TGTGCCAGTAGTATGGCGGGGGCTGGAGTATACAATGAGCAGTTCTTC.

The chain has TRBV5-1 and TRBJ2-2; D is unclear. There are 15 residues in the CDR3. Per germline, CDR1 SGHRS and CDR2 YFSETQ. V was trimmed by 4 bases and J by 7 bases, leaving 17 bases between them. The CDR3 DNA is TGCGCCAGCAGCCCCACCCCTACAGAGTACGGGGAGCTGTTTTTT. Its protein is CASSPTPTEYGELFF. Full variable domain (missing parts from reference TRBV5-1 and TRBJ2-2): KAGVTQTPRYLIKTRGQQVTLSCSPISGHRSVSWYQQTPGQGLQFLFEYFSETQRNKGNFPGRFSGRQFSNSRSEMNVSTLELGDSALYLCASSPTPTEYGELFFGEGSRLTVL.

The J gene is TRBJ2-7, the V gene TRBV5-5; 7 bases agree with TRBD2. Trimming removed 0 bases from V and 4 bases from J; junction bases left unmatched: 4. The V gene's germline CDR1 is SGHKS and CDR2 YYEKEE (reference sequence). The CDR3 is 14 residues long. In DNA, the CDR3 is TGTGCCAGCAGCTTGGATTCCGGGGGGTACGAGCAGTACTTC. Residues: CASSLDSGGYEQYF.

A few counts support this clone. The CDR3 DNA is TGCAGCGTTGCAGGGGCCGACTATGGCTACACCTTC. Protein: CSVAGADYGYTF. V usage is TRBV29-1 and J usage is TRBJ1-2; the D gene is possibly TRBD1 (6 bases). This CDR3 is built from 12 residues. The ends were cut back, 4 bases at V and 3 bases at J, with 9 bases in the middle. In germline, CDR1 is SQVTM, CDR2 ANQGSEA.

CDR3 DNA sequence: TGCGCCAGCAGCCGGGACTGGACCTACGAGCAGTACTTC. It specifies CASSRDWTYEQYF. V gene TRBV5-1 combines with J gene TRBJ2-7; D perhaps matches TRBD2 (6 bases). The CDR3 runs 13 residues. The V end was cut by 4 bases, the J end by 2 bases, with 10 bases between. In germline, CDR1 is SGHRS, CDR2 YFSETQ.

The gene calls are TRBV5-1 and TRBJ2-7; the match to TRBD2 covers 13 bases. Germline CDR1 SGHRS, CDR2 YFSETQ. The CDR3 spans 16 residues. Trimming at V came to 4 bases and at J to 0 bases, leaving 4 bases not matched to a gene. In DNA form, the CDR3 reads TGCGCCAGCAGCCCGGGACTAGCGGGGCCCTCCTACGAGCAGTACTTC. The encoded protein is CASSPGLAGPSYEQYF. Variable domain in full (rest from reference TRBV5-1 and TRBJ2-7): KAGVTQTPRYLIKTRGQQVTLSCSPISGHRSVSWYQQTPGQGLQFLFEYFSETQRNKGNFPGRFSGRQFSNSRSEMNVSTLELGDSALYLCASSPGLAGPSYEQYFGPGTRLTVT.

J is TRBJ2-7 and V is TRBV18; 9 nucleotides line up with TRBD1. Germline V lookup: CDR1 KGHSH, CDR2 LQKENI. The CDR3 extends over 16 amino acids. V was clipped by 1 base and J by 2 bases; unmatched bases: 6. The CDR3 reads CASSPRGDRATYEQYF. For the CDR3, the DNA is TGTGCCAGCTCACCACGGGGGGACAGGGCGACCTACGAGCAGTACTTC.

The chain joins TRBV6-1 to TRBJ1-3, with no clear D. The CDR3 contains 16 residues. V dropped 3 bases and J dropped 0 bases, with 12 bases sitting between them. In germline, CDR1 is MNHNS, CDR2 SASEGT. The CDR3, as DNA: TGTGCCAGCAGTGATCCGAAGACTATCTCTGGAAACACCATATATTTT. Protein sequence: CASSDPKTISGNTIYF.

This clone was recorded only once. This chain links TRBV15 with TRBJ1-4; D is uncertain. This CDR3 spans 15 amino acids. V gave up 6 bases and J gave up 11 bases, with 22 bases separating them. Germline CDR1 is LNHNV and CDR2 is YYDKDF (reference sequence). As DNA, the CDR3 is TGTGCCACCAGTTACCGGACTTACCAAATGGACAAACTGTTTTTT. Translated: CATSYRTYQMDKLFF.

This chain connects TRBV30 to TRBJ1-1, with 7 nucleotides matching TRBD1. Trimming at V came to 0 bases and at J to 3 bases, leaving 4 bases not matched to a gene. Germline CDR1 and CDR2: GTSNPN and SVGIG (reference sequence). The CDR3 contains 14 residues. CDR3 sequence (DNA): TGTGCCTGGAGTGTACTGGGACAGCACACTGAAGCTTTCTTT. This codes for CAWSVLGQHTEAFF.

V gene TRBV18 combines with J gene TRBJ1-1, with 7 bases identical to TRBD1. J gave up 0 bases and V 3 bases, and 13 bases lay outside the gene matches. The CDR3 runs to 18 residues. CDR1 and CDR2 (germline): KGHSH, LQKENI. CDR3 sequence (DNA): TGTGCCAGCTCACCGCAGGACTTGTCAGGGGGTTTGAACACTGAAGCTTTCTTT. Amino acids: CASSPQDLSGGLNTEAFF.

V and J are TRBV6-6 and TRBJ2-2; perhaps TRBD1 as D (6 bases). The CDR3 spans 17 residues. Deletions cut 6 bases from V and 0 bases from J, with 17 bases between. CDR1 and CDR2 from the germline V gene are MNHNY and SVGAGI (reference sequence). The CDR3 DNA sequence: TGTGCCAGCAGCCGACGGGACACCGCGACGAACACCGGGGAGCTGTTTTTT. As protein: CASSRRDTATNTGELFF.